A selection of T cell receptor beta chains follows, all from one sample in a study of OX40 agonist ivuxolimab in advanced cancers. Clones were read by immunoSEQ multiplex PCR, and TCRdb kept only the in-frame ones, dropping some. The table has approximately 41,000 clones, roughly 80% seen once. The material was CD4+ or CD8+ T cells sorted from blood, obtained in a trial of the OX40 agonist ivuxolimab. Receptors originate from an adult with an advanced solid tumor such as melanoma, head and neck, liver or kidney cancer. Each CDR3 is given with its conserved first and last residue. Fields, in order: clone size, J gene, D gene, V gene, CDR3 protein, CDR3 DNA. The D gene is left open where the match is weak. Not every row has a clone size; where given, it reads once, few, many or a size class.

abundance: NA; j_gene: TRBJ2-7; d_gene: NA; v_gene: TRBV10-3; CDR3aa: CAGGRETYEQYF; CDR3nt: TGTGCCGGGGGTAGGGAGACCTACGAGCAGTACTTC
abundance: NA; j_gene: TRBJ2-7; d_gene: NA; v_gene: TRBV30; CDR3aa: CAWSSWAESYEQYF; CDR3nt: TGTGCCTGGAGTTCGTGGGCCGAATCCTACGAGCAGTACTTC
abundance: NA; j_gene: TRBJ2-6; d_gene: NA; v_gene: TRBV19; CDR3aa: CASSSRGVGANVLTF; CDR3nt: TGTGCCAGTAGTTCCCGCGGGGTTGGGGCCAACGTCCTGACTTTC
abundance: NA; j_gene: TRBJ1-1; d_gene: NA; v_gene: TRBV6-1; CDR3aa: CASSEVYNTEAFF; CDR3nt: TGTGCCAGCAGTGAAGTCTACAACACTGAAGCTTTCTTT
abundance: NA; j_gene: TRBJ2-4; d_gene: NA; v_gene: TRBV27; CDR3aa: CASSLGGPLAKNIQYF; CDR3nt: TGTGCCAGCAGTTTAGGGGGACCCTTAGCCAAAAACATTCAGTACTTC
abundance: NA; j_gene: TRBJ2-1; d_gene: NA; v_gene: TRBV11-3; CDR3aa: CASSFNSYNEQFF; CDR3nt: TGTGCCAGCAGCTTTAACTCTTACAATGAGCAGTTCTTC
abundance: NA; j_gene: TRBJ2-1; d_gene: TRBD1; v_gene: TRBV14; CDR3aa: CASSQLPGQGFYNEQFF; CDR3nt: TGTGCCAGCAGCCAGCTTCCGGGACAGGGATTTTACAATGAGCAGTTCTTC
abundance: NA; j_gene: TRBJ1-5; d_gene: TRBD1; v_gene: TRBV2; CDR3aa: CASRDRGIDSNQPQHF; CDR3nt: TGTGCCAGCCGGGACAGGGGAATTGACAGCAATCAGCCCCAGCATTTT
abundance: NA; j_gene: TRBJ1-5; d_gene: TRBD1; v_gene: TRBV28; CDR3aa: CASRTGLGNQPQHF; CDR3nt: TGTGCCAGCAGGACAGGGTTGGGCAATCAGCCCCAGCATTTT
abundance: NA; j_gene: TRBJ1-1; d_gene: TRBD1; v_gene: TRBV5-6; CDR3aa: CASSIDRGRAFF; CDR3nt: TGTGCCAGCAGCATCGACAGGGGTAGGGCTTTCTTT
abundance: NA; j_gene: TRBJ1-3; d_gene: NA; v_gene: TRBV9; CDR3aa: CASSVAPARAGNTIYF; CDR3nt: TGTGCCAGCAGCGTAGCCCCAGCTCGAGCTGGAAACACCATATATTTT
abundance: once; j_gene: TRBJ2-5; d_gene: TRBD1; v_gene: TRBV11-2; CDR3aa: CASSLTGTGVETQYF; CDR3nt: TGTGCCAGCAGCCTTACCGGGACAGGGGTCGAGACCCAGTACTTC
abundance: NA; j_gene: TRBJ2-7; d_gene: NA; v_gene: TRBV13; CDR3aa: CASSLFRYPLWNSSYEQYF; CDR3nt: TGTGCCAGCAGCTTATTCCGCTATCCACTTTGGAACTCCTCCTACGAGCAGTACTTC
abundance: NA; j_gene: TRBJ1-2; d_gene: NA; v_gene: TRBV10-3; CDR3aa: CAISEDTGLGYTF; CDR3nt: TGTGCCATCAGTGAGGACACCGGGCTTGGCTACACCTTC
abundance: NA; j_gene: TRBJ2-1; d_gene: TRBD2; v_gene: TRBV5-1; CDR3aa: CASSLAGAGVGFGYNEQFF; CDR3nt: TGCGCCAGCAGCTTGGCCGGAGCGGGAGTGGGGTTTGGCTACAATGAGCAGTTCTTC
abundance: NA; j_gene: TRBJ2-3; d_gene: TRBD2; v_gene: TRBV7-9; CDR3aa: CASSLAAASTDTQYF; CDR3nt: TGTGCCAGCAGCCTAGCGGCAGCAAGCACAGATACGCAGTATTTT
abundance: NA; j_gene: TRBJ2-7; d_gene: TRBD1; v_gene: TRBV11-2; CDR3aa: CASSMGQVAEQYF; CDR3nt: TGTGCCAGCAGCATGGGACAGGTGGCCGAGCAGTACTTC
abundance: once; j_gene: TRBJ1-3; d_gene: TRBD1; v_gene: TRBV5-4; CDR3aa: CASSLGQGLSGNTIYF; CDR3nt: TGTGCCAGCAGCCTTGGACAGGGGCTTTCTGGAAACACCATATATTTT
abundance: NA; j_gene: TRBJ2-7; d_gene: NA; v_gene: TRBV30; CDR3aa: CAWSVRNEQYF; CDR3nt: TGTGCCTGGAGTGTTAGGAACGAGCAGTACTTC
abundance: NA; j_gene: TRBJ1-1; d_gene: NA; v_gene: TRBV28; CDR3aa: CASRENGRGGAFF; CDR3nt: TGTGCCAGCAGGGAAAACGGACGGGGAGGCGCTTTCTTT
abundance: NA; j_gene: TRBJ1-2; d_gene: TRBD1; v_gene: TRBV19; CDR3aa: CASSMPRDRDGYTF; CDR3nt: TGTGCCAGTAGTATGCCGCGGGACAGGGACGGCTACACCTTC
abundance: NA; j_gene: TRBJ2-2; d_gene: NA; v_gene: TRBV7-2; CDR3aa: CASSFSRTGELFF; CDR3nt: TGTGCCAGCAGCTTTTCGAGGACCGGGGAGCTGTTTTTT
abundance: NA; j_gene: TRBJ2-1; d_gene: TRBD2; v_gene: TRBV5-1; CDR3aa: CASRLAGGNEQFF; CDR3nt: TGCGCCAGCAGGTTAGCGGGAGGCAATGAGCAGTTCTTC
abundance: NA; j_gene: TRBJ2-7; d_gene: TRBD2; v_gene: TRBV5-1; CDR3aa: CASSVQLGLAGVWEQYF; CDR3nt: TGCGCCAGCAGCGTCCAACTCGGACTAGCGGGAGTCTGGGAGCAGTACTTC
abundance: NA; j_gene: TRBJ2-1; d_gene: NA; v_gene: TRBV29-1; CDR3aa: CSASGTSSSYNEQFF; CDR3nt: TGCAGCGCATCCGGGACTTCGAGCTCCTACAATGAGCAGTTCTTC
abundance: NA; j_gene: TRBJ2-3; d_gene: TRBD2; v_gene: TRBV15; CDR3aa: CATSSRWTSGSSQYF; CDR3nt: TGTGCCACCAGCAGTCGCTGGACTAGCGGGAGCTCGCAGTATTTT
abundance: NA; j_gene: TRBJ2-4; d_gene: TRBD2; v_gene: TRBV28; CDR3aa: CASSVNLAGVVIQYF; CDR3nt: TGTGCCAGCAGTGTAAATCTAGCGGGAGTGGTCATTCAGTACTTC
abundance: NA; j_gene: TRBJ2-7; d_gene: TRBD2; v_gene: TRBV7-2; CDR3aa: CASSPDPSGRARYEQYF; CDR3nt: TGTGCCAGCAGCCCAGACCCTAGCGGGAGGGCCCGGTACGAGCAGTACTTC
abundance: NA; j_gene: TRBJ2-4; d_gene: TRBD1; v_gene: TRBV9; CDR3aa: CASSPGQGVLAKNIQYF; CDR3nt: TGTGCCAGCAGCCCGGGACAGGGGGTTTTAGCCAAAAACATTCAGTACTTC
abundance: once; j_gene: TRBJ2-3; d_gene: NA; v_gene: TRBV4-2; CDR3aa: CASSHPSASTDTQYF; CDR3nt: TGTGCCAGCAGCCACCCTAGCGCCTCCACAGATACGCAGTATTTT
abundance: once; j_gene: TRBJ2-1; d_gene: TRBD2; v_gene: TRBV10-3; CDR3aa: CAISLLAGGPNEQFF; CDR3nt: TGTGCCATCAGTTTACTAGCGGGAGGGCCGAATGAGCAGTTCTTC
abundance: once; j_gene: TRBJ2-3; d_gene: NA; v_gene: TRBV6-6; CDR3aa: CASSSRPGADTDTQYF; CDR3nt: TGTGCCAGCAGTTCACGGCCGGGCGCTGACACAGATACGCAGTATTTT
abundance: NA; j_gene: TRBJ1-1; d_gene: NA; v_gene: TRBV29-1; CDR3aa: CSLREGLNTEAFF; CDR3nt: TGCAGCCTCCGGGAGGGGCTGAACACTGAAGCTTTCTTT
abundance: NA; j_gene: TRBJ2-2; d_gene: TRBD1; v_gene: TRBV7-2; CDR3aa: CASNEGRGLGGELFF; CDR3nt: TGTGCCTCCAACGAGGGCAGGGGGCTGGGCGGGGAGCTGTTTTTT
abundance: few; j_gene: TRBJ2-2; d_gene: NA; v_gene: TRBV7-9; CDR3aa: CASSFGHWNTGELFF; CDR3nt: TGTGCCAGCAGCTTCGGACACTGGAACACCGGGGAGCTGTTTTTT
abundance: once; j_gene: TRBJ2-2; d_gene: TRBD2; v_gene: TRBV11-3; CDR3aa: CASSKAGGFTGELFF; CDR3nt: TGTGCCAGCAGCAAAGCGGGAGGCTTCACCGGGGAGCTGTTTTTT
abundance: NA; j_gene: TRBJ1-5; d_gene: NA; v_gene: TRBV30; CDR3aa: CAWRGRYSNQPQHF; CDR3nt: TGTGCCTGGAGGGGACGGTATAGCAATCAGCCCCAGCATTTT
abundance: NA; j_gene: TRBJ2-2; d_gene: NA; v_gene: TRBV7-2; CDR3aa: CASSLVSGGGELFF; CDR3nt: TGTGCCAGCAGCTTAGTTAGCGGCGGCGGGGAGCTGTTTTTT
abundance: NA; j_gene: TRBJ1-1; d_gene: TRBD1; v_gene: TRBV19; CDR3aa: CASSLTGVTEAFF; CDR3nt: TGTGCCAGTAGCCTTACAGGGGTCACTGAAGCTTTCTTT
abundance: once; j_gene: TRBJ2-7; d_gene: NA; v_gene: TRBV27; CDR3aa: CASRGIGGRFEQYF; CDR3nt: TGTGCCAGCAGGGGTATCGGGGGACGCTTCGAGCAGTACTTC
abundance: NA; j_gene: TRBJ1-3; d_gene: NA; v_gene: TRBV10-1; CDR3aa: CASSESSGNTIYF; CDR3nt: TGCGCCAGCAGTGAGTCCTCTGGAAACACCATATATTTT
abundance: once; j_gene: TRBJ2-3; d_gene: NA; v_gene: TRBV11-1; CDR3aa: CASSLAGAWTDTQYF; CDR3nt: TGTGCCAGCAGCTTAGCAGGGGCCTGGACAGATACGCAGTATTTT
abundance: NA; j_gene: TRBJ1-6; d_gene: NA; v_gene: TRBV6-5; CDR3aa: CASSYSGGLRSPLHF; CDR3nt: TGTGCCAGCAGTTACTCTGGAGGGCTGAGATCACCCCTCCACTTT
abundance: NA; j_gene: TRBJ2-7; d_gene: TRBD2; v_gene: TRBV7-2; CDR3aa: CASSLSPILADVLYEQYF; CDR3nt: TGTGCCAGCAGCTTATCCCCTATACTAGCGGACGTCCTCTACGAGCAGTACTTC
abundance: NA; j_gene: TRBJ1-2; d_gene: NA; v_gene: TRBV11-3; CDR3aa: CASSSGPDYGYTF; CDR3nt: TGTGCCAGCTCTTCCGGGCCGGACTATGGTTACACCTTC
abundance: NA; j_gene: TRBJ2-1; d_gene: TRBD1; v_gene: TRBV7-2; CDR3aa: CASSQDRGVRNEQFF; CDR3nt: TGTGCCAGCAGCCAAGACAGGGGTGTGAGGAATGAGCAGTTCTTC
abundance: NA; j_gene: TRBJ2-1; d_gene: TRBD2; v_gene: TRBV4-3; CDR3aa: CASSQDPGLAGSEEFF; CDR3nt: TGCGCCAGCAGCCAAGACCCAGGACTAGCGGGGTCTGAGGAGTTCTTC
abundance: NA; j_gene: TRBJ2-7; d_gene: NA; v_gene: TRBV6-5; CDR3aa: CASSYLLSYEQYF; CDR3nt: TGTGCCAGCAGTTACCTACTTTCCTACGAGCAGTACTTC
abundance: NA; j_gene: TRBJ2-2; d_gene: TRBD2; v_gene: TRBV11-3; CDR3aa: CASSSAGGSGRAGELFF; CDR3nt: TGTGCCAGCAGCTCCGCGGGGGGGAGCGGGAGGGCCGGGGAGCTGTTTTTT
abundance: NA; j_gene: TRBJ2-4; d_gene: TRBD2; v_gene: TRBV28; CDR3aa: CASSPPGLADTKNIQYF; CDR3nt: TGTGCCAGCAGCCCTCCGGGACTAGCGGATACCAAAAACATTCAGTACTTC
abundance: NA; j_gene: TRBJ2-2; d_gene: TRBD2; v_gene: TRBV11-2; CDR3aa: CASSPEGLAGVTGELFF; CDR3nt: TGTGCCAGCAGCCCAGAGGGACTAGCGGGAGTCACCGGGGAGCTGTTTTTT
abundance: once; j_gene: TRBJ1-5; d_gene: NA; v_gene: TRBV18; CDR3aa: CASSPRDNSNQPQHF; CDR3nt: TGTGCCAGCTCACCACGGGACAACAGCAATCAGCCCCAGCATTTT
abundance: few; j_gene: TRBJ1-1; d_gene: NA; v_gene: TRBV4-3; CDR3aa: CASSIGQFEAFF; CDR3nt: TGCGCCAGCAGCATCGGACAGTTTGAAGCTTTCTTT
abundance: NA; j_gene: TRBJ1-4; d_gene: NA; v_gene: TRBV5-1; CDR3aa: CASSPGDGREKLFF; CDR3nt: TGCGCCAGCAGTCCGGGGGATGGCAGGGAAAAACTGTTTTTT
abundance: NA; j_gene: TRBJ2-7; d_gene: TRBD1; v_gene: TRBV14; CDR3aa: CASSQVRSGQTYEQYF; CDR3nt: TGTGCCAGCAGCCAAGTTAGGTCGGGACAGACCTACGAGCAGTACTTC